The clone carrying this TCR beta chain was recorded many times. Its antigen is currently unknown. One entry per CDR3 protein results from TCRdb running MiXCR on the multiplex PCR reads. The table has tens of thousands of distinct CDR3 sequences, 23% seen once; the top ten hold about 7.8%. This sample is drawn from a study of breast tumors, draining lymph nodes, adjacent tissues. Study results and limitations: Data only fit, rather than demonstrated, lymph node origin of most tumor T cells. Tumor repertoires ranked between lymph nodes and nontumor tissue in diversity, with V and J gene preferences. Data fit most tumor T cells coming from lymph node, expanding in tumor. Tumor and nontumor repertoires were significantly more similar in luminal-like than in basal-like breast cancer.

Looked up from germline, CDR1 is LNHDA and CDR2 is SQIVND (reference sequence). V was cut by 9 bases and J by 4 bases, with 15 bases left in between. The CDR3 contains 14 residues. The genes are TRBV19 and TRBJ2-2; D is unresolved. This sequence was found in a female donor with breast cancer. Some clones in this sample may be carry-over from other donors' samples. Specimen: breast tumor tissue. The CDR3, as DNA: TGTGCCAGCTCAGAGATGTTGGGCACCGGGGAGCTGTTTTTT. This sequence encodes CASSEMLGTGELFF.